These 22 T cell receptor beta chains came from one sample sequenced in a study of blood T cell repertoires in COVID-19. Method: immunoSEQ multiplex PCR; TCRdb's copy keeps in-frame clones and lacks some. Found here are 150,000 to 200,000 clones, 81% of them singletons; the top ten hold 9.5% to 12%. The sequenced sample was peripheral blood. These receptors were obtained from a man in his sixties with active or convalescent COVID-19.

This sequence joins TRBV5-1 and TRBJ1-1, with D possibly being TRBD1 (5 bases). The germline CDR1 and CDR2 sequences are SGHRS and YFSETQ. The CDR3 consists of 14 residues. V lost 3 bases to trimming and J lost 5 bases, with 14 bases between them. The CDR3 coding sequence is TGCGCCAGCAGCTCCGGGGGTCAAAGGACTGAAGCTTTCTTT. Translation: CASSSGGQRTEAFF. The full variable domain, in which reference TRBV5-1 and TRBJ1-1 provide the parts outside the CDR3, is KAGVTQTPRYLIKTRGQQVTLSCSPISGHRSVSWYQQTPGQGLQFLFEYFSETQRNKGNFPGRFSGRQFSNSRSEMNVSTLELGDSALYLCASSSGGQRTEAFFGQGTRLTVV.

V is TRBV4-2 and J is TRBJ2-2; TRBD1 is a possible D gene (6 bases). V shed 1 base and J shed 1 base, with 10 bases lying between them. Germline V CDR1 and CDR2: LGHNA, YNFKEQ. The CDR3 runs to 16 residues. Here the CDR3 DNA reads TGTGCCAGCAGCCAAGGACAGGCAGAGAACACCGGGGAGCTGTTTTTT. It encodes CASSQGQAENTGELFF.

This clone occurred a few times. This chain links TRBV14 with TRBJ2-3; TRBD1 aligns across 9 bases. V shed 4 bases, J shed 2 bases, and the junction held 4 bases outside the gene matches. There are 15 residues in the CDR3. CDR1 is SGHDN, CDR2 FVKESK, per germline. This CDR3 reads CASSPWTGATDTQYF. The CDR3 region has the DNA TGTGCCAGCAGCCCCTGGACAGGGGCCACAGATACGCAGTATTTT.

The chain couples TRBV15 to TRBJ1-6; 7 bases fit TRBD1. Looked up from germline, CDR1 is LNHNV and CDR2 is YYDKDF (reference sequence). The J segment lost 0 bases and the V segment lost 0 bases, leaving 8 bases of the junction unmatched. CDR3 length: 19 residues. The CDR3 here is CATSRDLRAGGSYNSPLHF. The DNA of the CDR3 is TGTGCCACCAGCAGAGATCTAAGGGCAGGGGGCTCCTATAATTCACCCCTCCACTTT. The full variable domain, completed using reference TRBV15 and TRBJ1-6, is DAMVIQNPRYQVTQFGKPVTLSCSQTLNHNVMYWYQQKSSQAPKLLFHYYDKDFNNEADTPDNFQSRRPNTSFCFLDIRSPGLGDTAMYLCATSRDLRAGGSYNSPLHFGNGTRLTVT.

This rearrangement joins TRBV5-8 to TRBJ1-1, with 9 bases matching TRBD1. The CDR3 has 16 amino acids. CDR1 and CDR2 (germline): SGHTS, YDEGEE. The junction had 8 bases not matched to a gene; V was cut back by 4 bases and J by 1 base. This chain's CDR3 is CASSLQGGQGNTEAFF. In DNA form, the CDR3 reads TGTGCCAGCAGCCTTCAAGGGGGACAGGGGAACACTGAAGCTTTCTTT.

The chain is built from TRBV10-2 and TRBJ2-6; possible D gene TRBD1, 6 bases. The CDR3 runs 20 residues. Trimming shortened V by 10 bases and J by 2 bases, and 30 bases separated the two germline ends. The germline V gene has CDR1 WSHSY and CDR2 SAAADI. The CDR3 DNA is TGCGCCATCGAAAACCGGCAGGGGAACCTAAATTACACTGGGGCCAACGTCCTGACTTTC. As protein: CAIENRQGNLNYTGANVLTF.

The chain combines TRBV9 with TRBJ2-3; no clear D. V gave up 0 bases and J gave up 3 bases, with 8 bases separating them. From germline, CDR1 is SGDLS and CDR2 YYNGEE. This CDR3 is 14 amino acids long. In DNA, the CDR3 is TGTGCCAGCAGCGTAGTCCCAGGAACAGATACGCAGTATTTT. Translation gives CASSVVPGTDTQYF.

The CDR3 nucleotides are TGCGCCAGCAGCCCCGGGTCCTATAGCACAGATACGCAGTATTTT. The encoded protein is CASSPGSYSTDTQYF. The rearrangement joins TRBV5-1 to TRBJ2-3; D gene unclear. The V gene lost 4 bases and the J gene lost 0 bases, with 12 bases spanning the gap. The germline V gene has CDR1 SGHRS and CDR2 YFSETQ. This CDR3 region has 15 residues.

V gene TRBV14 combines with J gene TRBJ2-2; 8 bases are shared with TRBD2. The V and J ends lost 4 bases and 1 base, in that order; junction bases with no gene match: 5. The CDR3 loop spans 16 amino acids. Germline values: CDR1 SGHDN, CDR2 FVKESK. CDR3 residues: CASSPLAGMNTGELFF. CDR3 DNA sequence: TGTGCCAGCAGCCCTTTAGCGGGAATGAACACCGGGGAGCTGTTTTTT.

The CDR3 DNA reads TGTGCCAGCAGCCGGACGGGACAGAACTATTCACCCCTCCACTTT. Its protein product is CASSRTGQNYSPLHF. This chain uses TRBV3-1 (or the pseudogene TRBV3-2) with TRBJ1-6, with 7 positions matching TRBD1. The length of the CDR3 is 15 residues. Germline V lookup: CDR1 LGHDT, CDR2 YNNKEL (reference sequence). V dropped 4 bases and J dropped 8; count of bases not matched to a gene: 8.

DNA of the CDR3: TGCGCCAGCAGCTCGGTTGTGGGGGGTACTGAAGCTTTCTTT. This codes for CASSSVVGGTEAFF. This chain connects TRBV5-1 to TRBJ1-1; TRBD1 is a possible D gene (5 bases). Germline values: CDR1 SGHRS, CDR2 YFSETQ. Between the trimmed V and J ends, which lost 3 bases and 5 bases, there was a span of 14 bases. CDR3 length equals 14 residues.

The chain joins TRBV3-1 (or the pseudogene TRBV3-2) to TRBJ2-2; tentative D call: TRBD2 (6 bases). CDR1 and CDR2 (germline): LGHDT, YNNKEL (reference sequence). V lost 3 bases and J lost 5, with 10 bases in between. This CDR3 is 14 amino acids long. CDR3 nucleotides: TGTGCCAGCAGCCAGGGACGGGGGACCGGGGAGCTGTTTTTT. It specifies CASSQGRGTGELFF.

CDR3 nucleotide sequence: TGTGCCAGCAGCTTGGAGGGTTCGACCTACGAGCAGTACTTC. This translates into CASSLEGSTYEQYF. This rearrangement joins TRBV7-6 to TRBJ2-7; tentative D call: TRBD2 (6 bases). V shed 3 bases and J shed 2 bases, with 11 bases lying between them. There are 14 residues in the CDR3. Germline V CDR1 and CDR2: SGHVS, FNYEAQ.

The chain joins TRBV7-2 to TRBJ2-2, with 13 bases lining up with TRBD2. J was trimmed by 1 base and V by 4 bases; bases with no gene match: 9. Per germline, CDR1 SGHTA and CDR2 FQGNSA. The CDR3 sequence is 19 residues long. The CDR3 loop is CASSSELAGGIKNTGELFF. The DNA for the CDR3 is TGTGCCAGCAGCTCCGAACTAGCGGGAGGGATCAAGAACACCGGGGAGCTGTTTTTT.

This clone was seen a single time. The chain uses TRBV28 and TRBJ2-7; TRBD2 matches at 7 bases. CDR1 is MDHEN, CDR2 SYDVKM, per germline. The CDR3 has 13 amino acids. V shed 8 bases and J 1 base; nucleotides not matched to a gene: 5. The CDR3 reads CASSDSGSYEQYF. In nucleotides, the CDR3 is TGTGCCAGCTCGGATAGCGGGTCCTACGAGCAGTACTTC.

The chain recombines TRBV28 with TRBJ1-5; perhaps TRBD1 as D (6 bases). The CDR3 totals 16 residues. Germline V gene sequence: CDR1 MDHEN, CDR2 SYDVKM. Trimming took off 1 base at V and 2 bases at J, with 12 bases between the two ends. The CDR3 nucleotides are TGTGCCAGCAGTTTATACGACAGGTTGGGCAATCAGCCCCAGCATTTT. It specifies CASSLYDRLGNQPQHF. Supplemented by reference TRBV28 and TRBJ1-5, the full variable domain reads DVKVTQSSRYLVKRTGEKVFLECVQDMDHENMFWYRQDPGLGLRLIYFSYDVKMKEKGDIPEGYSVSREKKERFSLILESASTNQTSMYLCASSLYDRLGNQPQHFGDGTRLSIL.

This sequence joins TRBV2 and TRBJ1-5; no reliable D call. CDR1 is SNHLY and CDR2 is FYNNEI in the germline V gene. The CDR3 extends over 14 amino acids. The V end lost 7 bases, the J end lost 3 bases, and 13 bases lay between the germline ends. The CDR3 bases are TGTGCCAGCACCGTGGGAGGCATCAATCAGCCCCAGCATTTT. Translation: CASTVGGINQPQHF.

Only one count was recorded for this clone. The chain links TRBV5-1 to TRBJ2-3; D might be TRBD1 (6 bases). The CDR3 has 14 amino acids. Germline lookup yields CDR1 SGHRS and CDR2 YFSETQ. V was pared by 5 bases and J by 1 base, with 11 bases between. This CDR3 is CASRQEGGTDTQYF. DNA for the CDR3: TGCGCCAGCAGACAAGAGGGGGGCACAGATACGCAGTATTTT.

CDR3 nucleotide sequence: TGCAGCGTTGAAACGGGGGGAGGGAGGAGCACAGATACGCAGTATTTT. It is translated as CSVETGGGRSTDTQYF. The chain has TRBV29-1 and TRBJ2-3; 7 bases fit TRBD2. The CDR3 consists of 16 residues. Unmatched junction bases numbered 8, after V lost 2 bases and J lost 0 bases. Germline V gives CDR1 SQVTM, CDR2 ANQGSEA.

J is TRBJ1-5 and V is TRBV2; the D gene is possibly TRBD1 (5 bases). The CDR3 totals 15 residues. Germline V lookup: CDR1 SNHLY, CDR2 FYNNEI. V was cut by 4 bases and J by 2 bases, with 12 bases left in between. The CDR3 DNA reads as TGTGCCAGCAGTGGCGCCGGGGGTCGCAATCAGCCCCAGCATTTT. Encoded protein: CASSGAGGRNQPQHF.

V gene TRBV19 combines with J gene TRBJ2-7; tentatively, D is TRBD1 (5 bases). Trimming took 3 bases from V and 0 from J, leaving 6 bases between them. The germline V gene has CDR1 LNHDA and CDR2 SQIVND (reference sequence). This CDR3 spans 13 amino acids. The CDR3 nucleotides read TGTGCCAGTAGTATCGACAGCTCCTACGAGCAGTACTTC. Translating it yields CASSIDSSYEQYF.

This clone was seen a few times. This chain links TRBV11-3 with TRBJ1-2; D is uncertain. This CDR3 comprises 12 residues. Trimming took off 4 bases at V and 8 bases at J, with 11 bases between the two ends. Germline CDR1 SGHNT, CDR2 YENEEA. The CDR3 DNA reads as TGTGCCAGCAGCTCAGGAACACAAGGCTACACCTTC. Protein product: CASSSGTQGYTF.